This section outlines one T cell receptor beta chain sequence together with its context. Its specificity is unknown. The second PCR ran roughly 7 to 11 cycles with a sample-barcoded 5' primer and J-beta primers. TCRdb re-derived calls from the 5' RACE reads in MiXCR, one entry per CDR3 protein. The sample contains some 1,800,000 distinct CDR3 sequences, roughly two fifths of which appear only once. Isolated per sample were at least 7 million PBMCs. The data stem from a study of blood T cells in healthy people across ages. Study observations and caveats: Long-lived donors had more naive CD4+ cells and higher diversity than aged donors. It was held that diversity estimates obtained from one million T cells represented underestimates. Lack of knowledge of donor CMV status possibly confounded expanded clonotype changes.

Material for sequencing was blood. The TCR originated in a human donor in good health.

CDR3 sequence reads: CASSQDQLVAGNEQFF. The CDR3 DNA reads as TGTGCCAGCAGCCAAGATCAATTGGTAGCGGGGAATGAGCAGTTCTTC. V and J are TRBV4-2 and TRBJ2-1; TRBD2 matches at 8 bases. The V gene end was trimmed by 0 bases and the J gene end by 7 bases; junction bases not matched to a gene: 8. Germline CDR1 and CDR2: LGHNA and YNFKEQ. The CDR3 totals 16 residues.